This T cell receptor (beta chain) originates from a study of T cell responses to AZD1222 COVID-19 vaccine. General observations from the study: The CD4 TCRs associated with vaccination extended across spike and predominated at 160-218 and 743-854. Repertoire sampling was restricted to post-peak T cell response timepoints. Females outnumbered males among donors, who were mostly white British; clonal diversity was possibly underestimated. The breadth and depth of Spike-specific TCRs increased once two AZD1222 doses had been given.

This CDR3 has 13 amino acids. Trimming removed 1 base from V and 0 bases from J, with 2 bases in between. Per germline, CDR1 SEHNR and CDR2 FQNEAQ (reference sequence). To note about this clone: Its antigen remains unidentified.

Produced via immunoSEQ multiplex PCR; TCRdb's table is partial and in-frame only. The data show about 100,000 clones, over 75% seen once. The chain uses TRBV7-9 and TRBJ2-3, with D unclear. Sequences were derived from peripheral blood, sampled on day 0 of MenACWY control vaccination. This receptor was taken from an adult in good health. The DNA of the CDR3 is TGTGCCAGCAGCTTAGGGAGCACAGATACGCAGTATTTT. This translates into CASSLGSTDTQYF.